The rows below give T cell receptor beta chains drawn from one sample of a study of shared clonotypes between healthy human individuals. TCRdb's copy holds only in-frame clones and misses some; the assay was immunoSEQ multiplex PCR. The sample records some 2,000,000 clones, about 95% being singletons. The sequenced sample consisted of naive CD8+ T cells sorted from blood. The origin of the receptors is a man younger than 35 in good health. The CDR3 runs from the conserved cysteine through the conserved F or W. A D gene is named only where the DNA matches it firmly. The size of a clone is reported for some rows only, either as once, few or many, or as a class for expanded clones.

cdr3_length clone_size j_call d_call v_call cdr3_aa cdr3_nt
16 - TRBJ2-6 - TRBV27 CASSSLGSSGANVLTF TGTGCCAGCAGTTCCCTCGGGAGCTCTGGGGCCAACGTCCTGACTTTC
15 - TRBJ1-1 - TRBV4-1 CASSQEEYVNTEAFF TGCGCCAGCAGCCAAGAAGAGTATGTGAACACTGAAGCTTTCTTT
14 - TRBJ2-7 - TRBV6-1 CASSERAVLYEQYF TGTGCCAGCAGTGAAAGGGCAGTTCTCTACGAGCAGTACTTC
13 - TRBJ2-1 - TRBV13 CASSGDYPDEQFF TGTGCCAGCAGCGGCGACTATCCGGATGAGCAGTTCTTC
13 - TRBJ2-7 - TRBV19 CASSPGLPYEQYF TGTGCCAGTAGCCCCGGCCTACCCTACGAGCAGTACTTC
15 - TRBJ2-7 - TRBV6-5 CASSYSTEIPYEQYF TGTGCCAGCAGTTACTCCACCGAGATTCCCTACGAGCAGTACTTC
15 - TRBJ2-1 - TRBV21-1 CASNRGASGHNEQFF TGTGCCAGCAACCGAGGGGCTAGCGGACACAATGAGCAGTTCTTC
15 - TRBJ1-2 - TRBV5-6 CASSPSLEDYYGYTF TGTGCCAGCAGCCCCTCCCTAGAGGATTACTATGGCTACACCTTC
13 once TRBJ2-5 - TRBV7-6 CASSRNHRETQYF TGTGCCAGCAGCAGAAACCACCGGGAGACCCAGTACTTC
16 - TRBJ1-4 TRBD1 TRBV25-1 CASSEWTGGIDEKLFF TGTGCCAGCAGTGAATGGACAGGGGGGATTGATGAAAAACTGTTTTTT
15 once TRBJ1-5 - TRBV7-2 CASSYWGNSNQPQHF TGTGCCAGCAGCTATTGGGGGAATAGCAATCAGCCCCAGCATTTT
14 - TRBJ2-7 TRBD1 TRBV11-2 CASSSEQGAHEQYF TGTGCCAGCAGCTCGGAGCAGGGGGCCCACGAGCAGTACTTC
16 - TRBJ2-7 - TRBV4-3 CASSQDPTGPSYEQYF TGCGCCAGCAGCCAAGATCCCACAGGTCCATCCTACGAGCAGTACTTC
17 - TRBJ2-2 TRBD2 TRBV10-3 CAISESRTSSGTGELFF TGTGCCATCAGTGAGTCGCGGACTAGTAGTGGCACCGGGGAGCTGTTTTTT
15 - TRBJ2-7 - TRBV15 CATSPTAAGSHEQYF TGTGCCACCAGCCCCACCGCCGCGGGCTCCCACGAGCAGTACTTC
14 - TRBJ2-7 TRBD2 TRBV19 CASSWGTSGYEQYF TGTGCCAGTAGTTGGGGGACTAGCGGTTACGAGCAGTACTTC
14 - TRBJ2-1 - TRBV7-9 CASSLGDLNNEQFF TGTGCCAGCAGCTTAGGGGACCTTAACAATGAGCAGTTCTTC
13 - TRBJ2-7 - TRBV5-1 CASSFPGSYEQYF TGCGCCAGCAGCTTTCCGGGTTCCTACGAGCAGTACTTC
15 - TRBJ1-1 TRBD1 TRBV4-2 CASSHLTGENTEAFF TGTGCCAGCAGCCATCTGACAGGGGAGAACACTGAAGCTTTCTTT
13 few TRBJ2-3 - TRBV19 CASSPPLPDTQYF TGTGCCAGTAGTCCCCCCCTCCCAGATACGCAGTATTTT
15 - TRBJ1-1 TRBD1 TRBV6-5 CASSITGTVNTEAFF TGTGCCAGCAGTATCACCGGGACAGTGAACACTGAAGCTTTCTTT
15 - TRBJ1-4 - TRBV7-9 CASSQRGRGEEKLFF TGTGCCAGCAGCCAAAGAGGTCGGGGTGAAGAAAAACTGTTTTTT
14 - TRBJ2-1 - TRBV4-3 CASSQDVRDDRQFF TGCGCCAGCAGCCAAGATGTCCGGGACGACCGGCAGTTCTTC
16 - TRBJ2-1 - TRBV4-1 CASSQDRAGTGNEQFF TGCGCCAGCAGCCAAGATCGGGCAGGGACGGGCAATGAGCAGTTCTTC
13 once TRBJ2-7 - TRBV30 CAWGLGQGSEQYF TGTGCCTGGGGTCTGGGGCAGGGGAGCGAGCAGTACTTC
16 - TRBJ2-1 TRBD2 TRBV5-1 CASSLAFSGVHNEQFF TGCGCCAGCAGCTTGGCCTTTAGCGGGGTACACAATGAGCAGTTCTTC
12 - TRBJ2-7 - TRBV30 CAWSVGHYEQYF TGTGCCTGGAGTGTAGGGCATTACGAGCAGTACTTC
13 - TRBJ1-1 - TRBV29-1 CSVQSGGHTEAFF TGCAGCGTTCAATCAGGAGGTCACACTGAAGCTTTCTTT
12 - TRBJ2-5 - TRBV5-6 CASSFLGETQYF TGTGCCAGCAGCTTCTTGGGGGAGACCCAGTACTTC
15 - TRBJ2-3 - TRBV9 CASSVEGRTTDTQYF TGTGCCAGCAGCGTAGAGGGTCGGACCACAGATACGCAGTATTTT
12 - TRBJ1-5 - TRBV10-3 CAISDGNQPQHF TGTGCCATCAGTGACGGGAATCAGCCCCAGCATTTT
14 - TRBJ2-5 TRBD2 TRBV28 CASGLAGGQETQYF TGTGCCAGCGGACTAGCGGGGGGACAAGAGACCCAGTACTTC
15 - TRBJ1-4 - TRBV6-6 CASSYSIGLDEKLFF TGTGCCAGCAGTTACTCTATAGGGTTGGACGAAAAACTGTTTTTT
16 - TRBJ2-3 TRBD1 TRBV7-9 CASSPRGQGAGDTQYF TGTGCCAGCAGCCCTCGGGGACAGGGGGCAGGAGATACGCAGTATTTT
15 - TRBJ2-1 - TRBV2 CASSEAPPVYNEQFF TGTGCCAGCAGTGAAGCGCCGCCCGTGTACAATGAGCAGTTCTTC
12 - TRBJ2-7 - TRBV7-2 CASSWGNYEQYF TGTGCCAGCAGTTGGGGAAACTACGAGCAGTACTTC
13 - TRBJ1-2 - TRBV6-1 CASTLRGNYGYTF TGTGCCAGCACCCTACGGGGGAACTATGGCTACACCTTC
17 - TRBJ2-1 TRBD2 TRBV27 CASRSSGGLSSYNEQFF TGTGCCAGCAGATCTAGCGGGGGCCTGAGCTCCTACAATGAGCAGTTCTTC
13 - TRBJ1-1 TRBD1 TRBV19 CASSGGQGIGAFF TGTGCCAGTAGTGGGGGACAGGGGATCGGCGCTTTCTTT
17 once TRBJ2-7 - TRBV2 CASSEALLGGDSYEQYF TGTGCCAGCAGTGAAGCGCTTCTTGGCGGCGACTCCTACGAGCAGTACTTC
16 - TRBJ2-3 - TRBV30 CAWSLRLGTITDTQYF TGTGCCTGGAGTCTCAGACTGGGGACGATCACAGATACGCAGTATTTT
14 - TRBJ2-5 - TRBV13 CASSSGSYQETQYF TGTGCCAGCAGCTCCGGATCGTACCAAGAGACCCAGTACTTC
13 - TRBJ1-1 - TRBV21-1 CASSKRLNTEAFF TGTGCCAGCAGCAAACGATTGAACACTGAAGCTTTCTTT
13 - TRBJ2-7 - TRBV19 CASSMKATYEQYF TGTGCCAGTAGTATGAAGGCCACCTACGAGCAGTACTTC
14 - TRBJ2-7 - TRBV5-1 CASSLPSLGGEQYF TGCGCCAGCAGCTTGCCTAGTCTCGGTGGAGAGCAGTACTTC
14 - TRBJ1-1 - TRBV11-2 CASSWGALNTQVFF TGTGCCAGCAGCTGGGGGGCGTTAAATACTCAGGTTTTCTTT
16 - TRBJ2-7 - TRBV27 CASSFGGSRGPYEQYF TGTGCCAGCAGTTTTGGGGGGTCTAGGGGGCCCTACGAGCAGTACTTC
15 - TRBJ2-1 - TRBV27 CASSPRETPYNEQFF TGTGCCAGCAGTCCCCGGGAGACCCCCTACAATGAGCAGTTCTTC
18 - TRBJ1-5 - TRBV7-8 CASSLLVPGEVSNQPQHF TGTGCCAGCAGCTTATTAGTGCCAGGGGAAGTTAGCAATCAGCCCCAGCATTTT
14 - TRBJ2-2 - TRBV19 CATPGTKNTGELFF TGTGCCACCCCCGGGACAAAGAACACCGGGGAGCTGTTTTTT
15 - TRBJ1-2 - TRBV7-9 CASSQNREANYGYTF TGTGCCAGCAGCCAAAACAGGGAAGCTAACTATGGCTACACCTTC
13 once TRBJ2-1 TRBD2 TRBV5-4 CASSLVAGDEQFF TGTGCCAGCAGCTTGGTAGCGGGGGATGAGCAGTTCTTC
13 - TRBJ2-5 TRBD1 TRBV30 CAWSGSGGETQYF TGTGCCTGGAGTGGGTCAGGGGGAGAGACCCAGTACTTC